The subject of this entry is one TCR beta chain. The antigen remains unidentified. This sample stems from a study of post-analysis software for immune sequencing data. Study-level results: TRBV5-6, TRBV5-1 and TRBV20-1 were among several TRBV segments more frequent in patients than controls.

The germline CDR1 and CDR2 sequences are SGHAT and FQDESV (reference sequence). Trimming stripped 4 bases from V and 1 base from J, with 7 bases between. This CDR3 is 13 amino acids long. Presence of unique molecular identifiers characterized the TCR beta cDNA libraries. One entry per CDR3 protein results from TCRdb running MiXCR on the PCR reads. The sample has about 770,000 distinct CDR3 sequences, about half seen once; the top ten hold roughly 5%. J is TRBJ2-5 and V is TRBV11-1, with D hard to call. Sequences were obtained from blood. This clonotype was sampled from a girl under 18 with multiple sclerosis. This chain's CDR3 is CASSYPSQETQYF. DNA of the CDR3: TGTGCCAGCAGCTATCCCTCCCAAGAGACCCAGTACTTC.